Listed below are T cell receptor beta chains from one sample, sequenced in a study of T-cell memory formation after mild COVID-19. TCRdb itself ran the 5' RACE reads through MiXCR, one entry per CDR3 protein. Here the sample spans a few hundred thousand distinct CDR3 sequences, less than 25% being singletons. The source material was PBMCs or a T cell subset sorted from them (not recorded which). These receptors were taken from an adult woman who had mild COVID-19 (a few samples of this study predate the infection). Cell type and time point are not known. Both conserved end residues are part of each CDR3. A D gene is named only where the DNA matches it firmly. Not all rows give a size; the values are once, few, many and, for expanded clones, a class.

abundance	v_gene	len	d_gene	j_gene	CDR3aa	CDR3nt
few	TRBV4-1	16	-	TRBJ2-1	CASSDDTTGRTNGQFF	TGCGCCAGCAGCGACGACACCACGGGGCGGACTAATGGGCAGTTCTTC
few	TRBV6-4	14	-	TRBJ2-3	CASSDDGGTDTQYF	TGTGCCAGCAGTGACGACGGGGGAACAGATACGCAGTATTTT
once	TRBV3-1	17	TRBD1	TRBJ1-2	CASSQRMGTGVNYGYTF	TGTGCCAGCAGCCAGAGGATGGGGACAGGGGTTAACTATGGCTACACCTTC
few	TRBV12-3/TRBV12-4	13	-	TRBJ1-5	CASSGTQNQPQHF	TGTGCCAGCAGCGGGACACAGAATCAGCCCCAGCATTTT
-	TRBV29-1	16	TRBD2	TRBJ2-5	CSVGLAGGREQETQYF	TGCAGCGTTGGCCTAGCGGGAGGGCGGGAACAAGAGACCCAGTACTTC
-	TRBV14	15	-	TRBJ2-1	CASSQDLRDGGEQFF	TGTGCCAGCAGCCAAGATCTTAGGGACGGTGGTGAGCAGTTCTTC
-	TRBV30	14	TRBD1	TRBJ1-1	CAWSVWTGHDEAFF	TGTGCCTGGAGTGTTTGGACAGGGCACGATGAAGCTTTCTTT
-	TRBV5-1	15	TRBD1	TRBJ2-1	CASSLEGQKYNEQFF	TGCGCCAGCAGCTTGGAGGGACAGAAATACAATGAGCAGTTCTTC
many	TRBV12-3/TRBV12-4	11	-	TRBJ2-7	CASSPRYEQYF	TGTGCCAGCAGTCCTCGATACGAGCAGTACTTC
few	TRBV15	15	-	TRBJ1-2	CATSRETDRIYGYTF	TGTGCCACCAGCAGGGAGACCGACAGGATCTATGGCTACACCTTC
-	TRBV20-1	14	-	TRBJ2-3	CSASLGESTDTQYF	TGCAGTGCTAGTCTGGGGGAGAGCACAGATACGCAGTATTTT
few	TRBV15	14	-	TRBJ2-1	CATSREGPVDEQFF	TGTGCCACCAGCAGAGAGGGTCCGGTGGATGAGCAGTTCTTC
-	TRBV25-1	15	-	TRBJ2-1	CASSRPNVVYNEQFF	TGTGCCAGCAGTAGGCCCAATGTAGTCTACAATGAGCAGTTCTTC
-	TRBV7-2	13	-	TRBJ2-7	CASSPWRAYEQYF	TGTGCCAGCAGCCCCTGGAGAGCCTACGAGCAGTACTTC